Each of the 5 T cell receptor beta chains below was sequenced from the same sample in a study of T cell changes during pregnancy in multiple sclerosis. The protocol was immunoSEQ multiplex PCR, while the TCRdb copy is restricted to in-frame clones and leaves out a portion. The table lists fewer than 60,000 clones, approximately 95% of them singletons. Here the sequenced sample was CD8+ T cells from peripheral blood mononuclear cells, taken in the first trimester of pregnancy. Receptors were obtained from a female donor with multiple sclerosis, enrolled in a pregnancy study.

The gene calls are TRBV7-8 and TRBJ2-7, with D perhaps TRBD2 (5 bases). CDR1 and CDR2 from the germline V gene are SGHVS and FQNEAQ. The CDR3 runs to 15 residues. Trimming pared 5 bases from V and 0 bases from J, leaving 14 bases between. The CDR3 loop reads CASSKSGATSYEQYF. DNA of the CDR3: TGTGCCAGCAGCAAGAGCGGAGCTACCTCCTACGAGCAGTACTTC. Full variable domain (remainder filled in from reference TRBV7-8 and TRBJ2-7): GAGVSQSPRYKVAKRGQDVALRCDPISGHVSLFWYQQALGQGPEFLTYFQNEAQLDKSGLPSDRFFAERPEGSVSTLKIQRTQQEDSAVYLCASSKSGATSYEQYFGPGTRLTVT.

V is TRBV11-2 and J is TRBJ2-1, with unresolved D. With 2 bases removed from V and 8 bases from J, the gap between germline ends came to 4 bases. The CDR3 totals 11 residues. Germline lookup yields CDR1 SGHAT and CDR2 FQNNGV. CDR3 protein: CASSLFDEQFF. In DNA form, the CDR3 reads TGTGCCAGCAGCTTATTCGATGAGCAGTTCTTC.

The V and J genes are TRBV5-1 and TRBJ1-1; no clear D gene. Deletions cut 2 bases from V and 1 base from J, with 6 bases between. The CDR3 consists of 13 residues. The germline CDR1 and CDR2 sequences are SGHRS and YFSETQ. The CDR3 region has the DNA TGCGCCAGCAGCTTTGGCCAGAACACTGAAGCTTTCTTT. Translation: CASSFGQNTEAFF. Full variable domain (remainder filled in from reference TRBV5-1 and TRBJ1-1): KAGVTQTPRYLIKTRGQQVTLSCSPISGHRSVSWYQQTPGQGLQFLFEYFSETQRNKGNFPGRFSGRQFSNSRSEMNVSTLELGDSALYLCASSFGQNTEAFFGQGTRLTVV.

This clone showed up just once. The rearrangement uses TRBV29-1 and TRBJ1-2; 10 bases line up with TRBD1. The germline V gene encodes CDR1 SQVTM and CDR2 ANQGSEA. The CDR3 loop spans 13 amino acids. The V and J ends lost 4 bases and 5 bases, in that order; junction bases with no gene match: 4. Written as DNA, the CDR3 is TGCAGCGTTGTGGAGGACAGGGGGTATGGCTACACCTTC. As protein: CSVVEDRGYGYTF.

V gene TRBV4-1 combines with J gene TRBJ1-2; D is uncertain. This CDR3 is built from 13 residues. With 2 bases removed from V and 1 base from J, the gap between germline ends came to 5 bases. Germline lookup yields CDR1 MGHRA and CDR2 YSYEKL. CDR3 residues: CASSQTVNYGYTF. CDR3 nucleotides: TGCGCCAGCAGCCAAACAGTTAACTATGGCTACACCTTC.